The rows below give T cell receptor beta chains drawn from one sample of a study of blood T cell repertoires in COVID-19. Profiled with immunoSEQ multiplex PCR; TCRdb holds only in-frame clones, not every one. The profile shows 200,000 to 250,000 clones, 70% to 85% of them singletons. Input material: PBMCs or T cells enriched from blood (not recorded which). All receptors come from a man aged 40-55 years who had recovered from COVID-19. CDR3s include the opening cysteine and the closing phenylalanine or tryptophan. Each record gives: J gene, V gene, clone size, D gene, CDR3 protein, CDR3 DNA. A D gene is named only where the DNA matches it firmly. Expanded clones get a size class; other rows say once, few or many, or leave the size out.

j_gene: TRBJ1-1; v_gene: TRBV6-1; abundance: NA; d_gene: NA; CDR3aa: CASSASRDTEAFF; CDR3nt: TGTGCCAGCAGTGCGAGCAGGGACACTGAAGCTTTCTTT
j_gene: TRBJ2-7; v_gene: TRBV6-5; abundance: NA; d_gene: TRBD1; CDR3aa: CASSWPTGVYEQYF; CDR3nt: TGTGCCAGCAGTTGGCCGACAGGGGTCTACGAGCAGTACTTC
j_gene: TRBJ1-6; v_gene: TRBV5-1; abundance: NA; d_gene: NA; CDR3aa: CASSRSGDNSPLHF; CDR3nt: TGCGCCAGCAGCAGGTCCGGAGATAATTCACCCCTCCACTTT
j_gene: TRBJ1-4; v_gene: TRBV4-3; abundance: NA; d_gene: NA; CDR3aa: CASSEDRRVLFF; CDR3nt: TGCGCCAGCAGCGAAGACAGGCGGGTTCTGTTTTTT
j_gene: TRBJ1-1; v_gene: TRBV19; abundance: NA; d_gene: TRBD1; CDR3aa: CASSERQGLTEAFF; CDR3nt: TGTGCCAGTAGTGAGCGACAGGGGCTAACTGAAGCTTTCTTT
j_gene: TRBJ1-1; v_gene: TRBV19; abundance: few; d_gene: TRBD1; CDR3aa: CASTMRRGQGATGTEAFF; CDR3nt: TGTGCCAGTACCATGAGGAGAGGACAGGGGGCGACTGGCACTGAAGCTTTCTTT
j_gene: TRBJ1-2; v_gene: TRBV28; abundance: once; d_gene: TRBD1; CDR3aa: CASSLGTGKGGYTF; CDR3nt: TGTGCCAGCAGTTTGGGGACAGGGAAAGGCGGCTACACCTTC
j_gene: TRBJ1-4; v_gene: TRBV6-5; abundance: NA; d_gene: TRBD1; CDR3aa: CAGSYYRGDEKLFF; CDR3nt: TGTGCCGGTTCGTACTACAGGGGCGATGAAAAACTGTTTTTT
j_gene: TRBJ1-1; v_gene: TRBV28; abundance: NA; d_gene: NA; CDR3aa: CASSPGTRAEAFF; CDR3nt: TGTGCCAGCAGTCCCGGGACTCGGGCTGAAGCTTTCTTT
j_gene: TRBJ1-1; v_gene: TRBV6-2/TRBV6-3; abundance: NA; d_gene: NA; CDR3aa: CASSYPRQASNTEAFF; CDR3nt: TGTGCCAGCAGTTACCCCAGACAGGCCTCGAACACTGAAGCTTTCTTT
j_gene: TRBJ2-5; v_gene: TRBV9; abundance: NA; d_gene: NA; CDR3aa: CASSVDWAEETQYF; CDR3nt: TGTGCCAGCAGCGTGGATTGGGCCGAAGAGACCCAGTACTTC
j_gene: TRBJ1-3; v_gene: TRBV4-1; abundance: NA; d_gene: NA; CDR3aa: CASSHFLSGAETGFSGNTIYF; CDR3nt: TGCGCCAGCAGCCACTTTCTCTCCGGAGCGGAGACTGGGTTCTCTGGAAACACCATATATTTT
j_gene: TRBJ2-7; v_gene: TRBV28; abundance: NA; d_gene: TRBD2; CDR3aa: CASSLGLDSGSYEQYF; CDR3nt: TGTGCCAGCAGTTTAGGTTTGGATAGCGGGAGCTACGAGCAGTACTTC
j_gene: TRBJ2-3; v_gene: TRBV3-1/TRBV3-2; abundance: NA; d_gene: TRBD2; CDR3aa: CASTNRGGTDTQYF; CDR3nt: TGTGCCAGCACCAACCGGGGGGGCACAGATACGCAGTATTTT
j_gene: TRBJ1-1; v_gene: TRBV5-1; abundance: NA; d_gene: NA; CDR3aa: CASSLRGQMNTEAFF; CDR3nt: TGCGCCAGCAGCTTGAGGGGCCAGATGAACACTGAAGCTTTCTTT
j_gene: TRBJ1-1; v_gene: TRBV2; abundance: NA; d_gene: NA; CDR3aa: CASSEAGRQNTEAFF; CDR3nt: TGTGCCAGCAGTGAAGCGGGCCGGCAGAACACTGAAGCTTTCTTT
j_gene: TRBJ2-7; v_gene: TRBV20-1; abundance: NA; d_gene: NA; CDR3aa: CSASLGAEQYF; CDR3nt: TGCAGTGCTAGCCTTGGGGCGGAGCAGTACTTC
j_gene: TRBJ2-3; v_gene: TRBV10-2; abundance: NA; d_gene: NA; CDR3aa: CASSESISGYTDTQYF; CDR3nt: TGCGCCAGCAGTGAGTCGATTAGCGGATACACAGATACGCAGTATTTT
j_gene: TRBJ1-2; v_gene: TRBV5-1; abundance: NA; d_gene: TRBD1; CDR3aa: CASSRMTGGDYGYTF; CDR3nt: TGCGCCAGCAGCAGAATGACAGGGGGCGACTATGGCTACACCTTC
j_gene: TRBJ2-7; v_gene: TRBV28; abundance: many; d_gene: TRBD2; CDR3aa: CASSSIAGYEQYF; CDR3nt: TGTGCCAGCAGTTCCATAGCGGGCTACGAGCAGTACTTC
j_gene: TRBJ2-5; v_gene: TRBV13; abundance: NA; d_gene: TRBD1; CDR3aa: CASSSGQSLETQYF; CDR3nt: TGTGCCAGCAGCTCGGGACAGAGTCTAGAGACCCAGTACTTC
j_gene: TRBJ2-2; v_gene: TRBV19; abundance: once; d_gene: NA; CDR3aa: CASTANTGELFF; CDR3nt: TGTGCCAGTACTGCGAACACCGGGGAGCTGTTTTTT
j_gene: TRBJ2-7; v_gene: TRBV7-2; abundance: NA; d_gene: TRBD2; CDR3aa: CASSSLAGDAYEQYF; CDR3nt: TGTGCCAGCAGCTCTCTAGCGGGGGACGCTTACGAGCAGTACTTC
j_gene: TRBJ1-1; v_gene: TRBV6-5; abundance: NA; d_gene: TRBD1; CDR3aa: CASRSPPGGKLGAFF; CDR3nt: TGTGCCAGCAGATCCCCACCAGGGGGGAAACTCGGAGCTTTCTTT
j_gene: TRBJ1-2; v_gene: TRBV28; abundance: once; d_gene: NA; CDR3aa: CASDQSRDGYTF; CDR3nt: TGTGCCAGCGACCAGTCGAGGGATGGCTACACCTTC
j_gene: TRBJ2-7; v_gene: TRBV2; abundance: NA; d_gene: TRBD2; CDR3aa: CASSERGGYEQYF; CDR3nt: TGTGCCAGCAGTGAGCGGGGGGGCTACGAGCAGTACTTC
j_gene: TRBJ1-3; v_gene: TRBV6-5; abundance: NA; d_gene: NA; CDR3aa: CASRLTGYSGNTIYF; CDR3nt: TGTGCCAGCAGATTGACAGGCTACTCTGGAAACACCATATATTTT
j_gene: TRBJ2-7; v_gene: TRBV30; abundance: NA; d_gene: NA; CDR3aa: CAWSVPRGSSYEQYF; CDR3nt: TGTGCCTGGAGTGTACCCAGGGGAAGCTCCTACGAGCAGTACTTC
j_gene: TRBJ1-4; v_gene: TRBV15; abundance: NA; d_gene: NA; CDR3aa: CATSRGGSSSATNEKLFF; CDR3nt: TGTGCCACCAGCAGAGGAGGCAGCAGCAGTGCAACTAATGAAAAACTGTTTTTT
j_gene: TRBJ1-5; v_gene: TRBV28; abundance: NA; d_gene: NA; CDR3aa: CASSFVRGQPQHF; CDR3nt: TGTGCCAGCAGTTTTGTTCGTGGCCAGCCCCAGCATTTT
j_gene: TRBJ1-2; v_gene: TRBV6-5; abundance: NA; d_gene: NA; CDR3aa: CASSLDRWETYGYTF; CDR3nt: TGTGCCAGCAGCCTTGACAGGTGGGAGACCTATGGCTACACCTTC
j_gene: TRBJ2-3; v_gene: TRBV5-4; abundance: NA; d_gene: TRBD2; CDR3aa: CASSTRTSGGVDTQYF; CDR3nt: TGTGCCAGCAGCACGCGGACTAGCGGGGGTGTAGATACGCAGTATTTT
j_gene: TRBJ2-2; v_gene: TRBV4-3; abundance: NA; d_gene: NA; CDR3aa: CASSQDWGDDTGELFF; CDR3nt: TGCGCCAGCAGCCAAGATTGGGGGGACGACACCGGGGAGCTGTTTTTT
j_gene: TRBJ1-3; v_gene: TRBV25-1; abundance: NA; d_gene: NA; CDR3aa: CASSEWEAGNTIYF; CDR3nt: TGTGCCAGCAGTGAATGGGAGGCTGGAAACACCATATATTTT
j_gene: TRBJ1-6; v_gene: TRBV2; abundance: NA; d_gene: NA; CDR3aa: CASSDQGDSPLHF; CDR3nt: TGTGCCAGCAGTGACCAGGGCGACTCACCCCTCCACTTT
j_gene: TRBJ1-1; v_gene: TRBV7-3; abundance: few; d_gene: NA; CDR3aa: CASSSQGGGEAFF; CDR3nt: TGTGCCAGCAGCTCACAGGGTGGCGGTGAAGCTTTCTTT
j_gene: TRBJ2-3; v_gene: TRBV15; abundance: NA; d_gene: TRBD2; CDR3aa: CATGPGLAGSTDTQYF; CDR3nt: TGTGCCACTGGGCCGGGACTAGCGGGGTCCACAGATACGCAGTATTTT
j_gene: TRBJ2-5; v_gene: TRBV5-1; abundance: NA; d_gene: TRBD2; CDR3aa: CASSFGLAGGSQETQYF; CDR3nt: TGCGCCAGCAGCTTTGGACTAGCGGGGGGAAGTCAGGAGACCCAGTACTTC
j_gene: TRBJ2-5; v_gene: TRBV18; abundance: NA; d_gene: NA; CDR3aa: CASSPPAEETQYF; CDR3nt: TGTGCCAGCTCACCACCGGCGGAAGAGACCCAGTACTTC
j_gene: TRBJ2-7; v_gene: TRBV28; abundance: once; d_gene: NA; CDR3aa: CASIKGGDYYEQYF; CDR3nt: TGTGCCAGTATAAAAGGGGGGGACTACTACGAGCAGTACTTC
j_gene: TRBJ2-2; v_gene: TRBV24-1; abundance: NA; d_gene: NA; CDR3aa: CATSDLAGVDTGELFF; CDR3nt: TGTGCCACCAGTGATTTGGCAGGGGTCGACACCGGGGAGCTGTTTTTT
j_gene: TRBJ2-7; v_gene: TRBV5-1; abundance: NA; d_gene: TRBD2; CDR3aa: CASSTGLAGGLEEQYF; CDR3nt: TGCGCCAGCAGCACCGGACTAGCGGGAGGCCTAGAAGAGCAGTACTTC
j_gene: TRBJ2-2; v_gene: TRBV2; abundance: NA; d_gene: TRBD1; CDR3aa: CASTSGQGNTGELFF; CDR3nt: TGTGCCAGCACTTCGGGACAGGGAAATACCGGGGAGCTGTTTTTT